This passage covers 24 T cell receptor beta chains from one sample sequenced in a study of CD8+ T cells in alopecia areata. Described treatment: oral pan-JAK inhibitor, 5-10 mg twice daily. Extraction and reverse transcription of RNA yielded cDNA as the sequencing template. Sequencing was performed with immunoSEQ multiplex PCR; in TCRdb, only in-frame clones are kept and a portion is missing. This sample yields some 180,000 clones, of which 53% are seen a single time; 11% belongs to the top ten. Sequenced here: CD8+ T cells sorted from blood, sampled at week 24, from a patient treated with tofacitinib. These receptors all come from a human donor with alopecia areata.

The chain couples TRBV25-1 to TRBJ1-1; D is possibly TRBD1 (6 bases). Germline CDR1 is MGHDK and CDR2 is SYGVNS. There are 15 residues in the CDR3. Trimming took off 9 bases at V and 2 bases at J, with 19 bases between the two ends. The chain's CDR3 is CASQARWGQNTEAFF. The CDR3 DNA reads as TGTGCCAGTCAAGCCCGGTGGGGGCAAAACACTGAAGCTTTCTTT.

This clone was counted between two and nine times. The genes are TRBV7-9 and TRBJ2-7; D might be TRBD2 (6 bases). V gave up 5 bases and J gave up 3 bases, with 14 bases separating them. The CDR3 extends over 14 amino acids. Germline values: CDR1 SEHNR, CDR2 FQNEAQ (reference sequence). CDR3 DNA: TGTGCCAGCAGCCCCCGTGGAGGGGTCTACGAGCAGTACTTC. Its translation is CASSPRGGVYEQYF. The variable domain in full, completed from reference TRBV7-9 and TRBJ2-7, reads DTGVSQNPRHKITKRGQNVTFRCDPISEHNRLYWYRQTLGQGPEFLTYFQNEAQLEKSRLLSDRFSAERPKGSFSTLEIQRTEQGDSAMYLCASSPRGGVYEQYFGPGTRLTVT.

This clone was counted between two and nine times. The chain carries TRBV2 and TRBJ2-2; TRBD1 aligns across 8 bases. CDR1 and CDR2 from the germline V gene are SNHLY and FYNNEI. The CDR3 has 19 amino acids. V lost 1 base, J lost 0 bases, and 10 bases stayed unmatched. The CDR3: CASSEGRVWDRSNTGELFF. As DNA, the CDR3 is TGTGCCAGCAGTGAAGGGAGAGTGTGGGACAGGTCGAACACCGGGGAGCTGTTTTTT.

CDR3 sequence: CASSQERGRDTEAFF. CDR3 sequence (DNA): TGCGCCAGCAGCCAAGAACGAGGTAGGGACACTGAAGCTTTCTTT. The chain employs TRBV4-3 and TRBJ1-1; no reliable D call. The germline V gene has CDR1 LGHNA and CDR2 YSLEER. CDR3 length: 15 residues. The V end lost 0 bases, the J end lost 3 bases, and 11 bases lay between the germline ends.

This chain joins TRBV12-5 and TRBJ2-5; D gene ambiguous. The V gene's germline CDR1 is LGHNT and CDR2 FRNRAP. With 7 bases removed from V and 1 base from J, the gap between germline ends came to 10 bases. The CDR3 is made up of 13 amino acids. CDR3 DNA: TGTGCTAGTGCCCAGAGGCGCCAAGAGACCCAGTACTTC. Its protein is CASAQRRQETQYF.

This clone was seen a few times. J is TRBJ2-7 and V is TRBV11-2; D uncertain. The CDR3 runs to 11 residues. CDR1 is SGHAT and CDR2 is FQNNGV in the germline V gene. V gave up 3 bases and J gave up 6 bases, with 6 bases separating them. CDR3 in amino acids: CASSFGPEQYF. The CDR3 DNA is TGTGCCAGCAGCTTCGGCCCCGAGCAGTACTTC.

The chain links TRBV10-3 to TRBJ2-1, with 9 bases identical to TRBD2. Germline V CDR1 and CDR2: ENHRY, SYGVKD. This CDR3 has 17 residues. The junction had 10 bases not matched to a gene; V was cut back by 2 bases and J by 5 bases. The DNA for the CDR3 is TGTGCCATCAGTGAGGCCTTGACTAGCGGCAGAAACAATGAGCAGTTCTTC. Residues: CAISEALTSGRNNEQFF.

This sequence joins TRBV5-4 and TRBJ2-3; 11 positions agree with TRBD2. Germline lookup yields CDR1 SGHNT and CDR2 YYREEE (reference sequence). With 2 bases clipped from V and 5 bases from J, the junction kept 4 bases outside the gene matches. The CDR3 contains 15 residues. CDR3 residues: CASSFETSGEDTQYF. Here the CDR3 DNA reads TGTGCCAGCAGCTTCGAGACTAGCGGGGAAGATACGCAGTATTTT.

The CDR3 nucleotides are TGTGCCCTACAGGGATCCTACTCCTACGAGCAGTACTTC. Translation: CALQGSYSYEQYF. This chain uses TRBV30 with TRBJ2-7; perhaps TRBD1 as D (6 bases). This CDR3 has 13 amino acids. The V gene's germline CDR1 is GTSNPN and CDR2 SVGIG (reference sequence). The V end lost 8 bases, the J end lost 0 bases, and 14 bases lay between the germline ends.

The CDR3 region has the DNA TGTGCCAGCAGCTTAGTGGTAGCAGCAGATACGCAGTATTTT. Its protein is CASSLVVAADTQYF. The genes are TRBV11-2 and TRBJ2-3; no reliable D call. Trimming took off 1 base at V and 4 bases at J, with 9 bases between the two ends. Looked up from germline, CDR1 is SGHAT and CDR2 is FQNNGV. CDR3 length equals 14 residues.

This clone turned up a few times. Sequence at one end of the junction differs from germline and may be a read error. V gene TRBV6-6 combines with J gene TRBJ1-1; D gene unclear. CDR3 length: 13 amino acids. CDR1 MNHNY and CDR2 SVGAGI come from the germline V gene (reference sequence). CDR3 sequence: CACRKEWNTEAFF. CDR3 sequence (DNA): TGTGCCTGCAGGAAAGAATGGAACACTGAAGCTTTCTTT.

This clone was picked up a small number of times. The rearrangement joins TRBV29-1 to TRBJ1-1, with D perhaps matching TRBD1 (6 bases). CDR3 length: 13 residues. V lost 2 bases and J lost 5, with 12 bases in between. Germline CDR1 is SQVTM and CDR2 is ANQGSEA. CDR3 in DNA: TGCAGCGTTGAACTCCGGGGGGCGACTGAAGCTTTCTTT. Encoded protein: CSVELRGATEAFF.

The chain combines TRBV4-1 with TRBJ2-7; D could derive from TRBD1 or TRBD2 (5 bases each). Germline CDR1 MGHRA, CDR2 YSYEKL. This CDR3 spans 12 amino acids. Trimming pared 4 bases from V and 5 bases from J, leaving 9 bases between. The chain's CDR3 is CASSPGTDEQYF. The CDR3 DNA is TGCGCCAGCAGCCCAGGGACCGACGAGCAGTACTTC.

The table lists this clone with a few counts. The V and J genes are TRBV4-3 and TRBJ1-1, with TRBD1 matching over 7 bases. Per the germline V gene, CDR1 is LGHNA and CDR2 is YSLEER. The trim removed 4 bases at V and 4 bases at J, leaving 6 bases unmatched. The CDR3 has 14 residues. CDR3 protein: CASSPDQGGTEAFF. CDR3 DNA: TGCGCCAGCAGCCCCGACCAGGGGGGCACTGAAGCTTTCTTT.

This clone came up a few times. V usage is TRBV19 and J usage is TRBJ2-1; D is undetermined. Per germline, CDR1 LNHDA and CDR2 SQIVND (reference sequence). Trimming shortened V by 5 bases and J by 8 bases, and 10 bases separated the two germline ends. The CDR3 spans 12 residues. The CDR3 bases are TGTGCCAGTAGTCCACCGACCGATGAGCAGTTCTTC. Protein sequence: CASSPPTDEQFF.

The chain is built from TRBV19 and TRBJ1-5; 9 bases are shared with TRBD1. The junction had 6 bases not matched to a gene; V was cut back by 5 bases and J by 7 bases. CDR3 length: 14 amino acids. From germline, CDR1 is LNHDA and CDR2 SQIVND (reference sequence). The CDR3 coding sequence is TGTGCCAGTAGTCGGGACAGGGACCAGCAGCCCCAGCATTTT. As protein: CASSRDRDQQPQHF.

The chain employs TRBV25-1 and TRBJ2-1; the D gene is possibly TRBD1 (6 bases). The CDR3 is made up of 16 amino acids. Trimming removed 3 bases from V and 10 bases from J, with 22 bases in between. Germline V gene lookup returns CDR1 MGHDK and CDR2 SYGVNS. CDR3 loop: CASSDYRVSVLSEQFF. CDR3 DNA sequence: TGTGCCAGCAGTGATTACAGGGTATCGGTCCTATCCGAGCAGTTCTTC.

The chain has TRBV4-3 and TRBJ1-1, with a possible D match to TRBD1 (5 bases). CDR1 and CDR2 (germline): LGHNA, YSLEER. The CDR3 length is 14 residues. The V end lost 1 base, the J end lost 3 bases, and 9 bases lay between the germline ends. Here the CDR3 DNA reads TGCGCCAGCAGCCAAGGGGGACCCGACACTGAAGCTTTCTTT. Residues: CASSQGGPDTEAFF.

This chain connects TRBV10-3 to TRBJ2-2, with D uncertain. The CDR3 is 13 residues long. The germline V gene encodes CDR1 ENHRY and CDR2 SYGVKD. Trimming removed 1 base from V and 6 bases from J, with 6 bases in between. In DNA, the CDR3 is TGTGCCATCAGTGAGTTCCCGGCCGGGGAGCTGTTTTTT. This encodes CAISEFPAGELFF.

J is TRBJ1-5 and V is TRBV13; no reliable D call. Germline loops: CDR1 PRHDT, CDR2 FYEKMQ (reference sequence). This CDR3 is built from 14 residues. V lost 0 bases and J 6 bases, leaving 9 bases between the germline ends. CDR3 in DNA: TGTGCCAGCAGCTTAGGATCGGCTTCTCAGCCCCAGCATTTT. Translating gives CASSLGSASQPQHF.

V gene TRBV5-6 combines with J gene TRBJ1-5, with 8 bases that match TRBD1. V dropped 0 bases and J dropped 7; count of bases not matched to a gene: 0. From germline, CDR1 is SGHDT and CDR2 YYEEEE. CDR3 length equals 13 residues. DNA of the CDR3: TGTGCCAGCAGCTTGGCAGGGGGCCAGCCCCAGCATTTT. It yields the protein CASSLAGGQPQHF.

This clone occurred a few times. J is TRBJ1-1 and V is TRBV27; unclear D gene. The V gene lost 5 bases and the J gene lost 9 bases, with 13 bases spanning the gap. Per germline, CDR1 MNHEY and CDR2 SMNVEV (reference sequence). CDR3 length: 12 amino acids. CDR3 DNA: TGTGCCAGCAGTGAGGGCGGCCTCCAAGCTTTCTTT. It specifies CASSEGGLQAFF.

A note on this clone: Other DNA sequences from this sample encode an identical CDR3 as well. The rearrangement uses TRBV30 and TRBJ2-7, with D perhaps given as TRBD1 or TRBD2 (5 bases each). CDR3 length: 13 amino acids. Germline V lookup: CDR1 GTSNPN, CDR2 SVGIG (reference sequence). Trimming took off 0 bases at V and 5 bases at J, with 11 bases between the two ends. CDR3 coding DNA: TGTGCCTGGAGTGTAAGCAGAGGGGACGAGCAGTACTTC. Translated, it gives CAWSVSRGDEQYF.

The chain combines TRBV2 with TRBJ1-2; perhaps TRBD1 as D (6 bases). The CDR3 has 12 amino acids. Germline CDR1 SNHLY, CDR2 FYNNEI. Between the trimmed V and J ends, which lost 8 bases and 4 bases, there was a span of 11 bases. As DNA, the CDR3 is TGTGCCAGCGAGGGACATTCCTATGGCTACACCTTC. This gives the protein CASEGHSYGYTF.